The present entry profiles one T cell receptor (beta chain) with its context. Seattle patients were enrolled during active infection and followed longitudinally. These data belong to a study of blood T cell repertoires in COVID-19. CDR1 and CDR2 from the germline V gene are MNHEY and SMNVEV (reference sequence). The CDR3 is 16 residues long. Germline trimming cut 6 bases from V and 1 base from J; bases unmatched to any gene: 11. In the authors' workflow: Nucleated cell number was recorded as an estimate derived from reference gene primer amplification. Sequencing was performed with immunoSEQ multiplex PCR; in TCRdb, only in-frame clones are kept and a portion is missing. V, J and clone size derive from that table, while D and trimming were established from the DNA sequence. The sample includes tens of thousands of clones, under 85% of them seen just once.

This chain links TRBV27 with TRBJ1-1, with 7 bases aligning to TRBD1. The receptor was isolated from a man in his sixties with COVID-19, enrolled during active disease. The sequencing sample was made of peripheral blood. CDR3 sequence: CASSHLTGVRNTEAFF. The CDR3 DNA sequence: TGTGCCAGCAGCCATTTAACAGGGGTGAGGAACACTGAAGCTTTCTTT.